A single sample is the source of the 20 T cell receptor beta chains below, sequenced in a study of blood T cell repertoires in COVID-19. Profiling relied on immunoSEQ multiplex PCR, and the TCRdb table lists in-frame clones only, not all of them. The sample records about 170,000 clones, 70% to 90% being singletons. The sequenced material came from peripheral blood. The source of these receptors is a man in his sixties who had recovered from COVID-19.

This chain uses TRBV10-3 with TRBJ1-3; 9 bases fit TRBD1. V trimming: 11 bases; J trimming: 7 bases; junction bases outside the gene matches: 15. Germline CDR1 reads ENHRY; CDR2 reads SYGVKD. The CDR3 has 15 residues. This chain's CDR3 is CASASGQGGRNTIYF. The CDR3 DNA reads as TGTGCCTCAGCCTCGGGACAGGGAGGGAGGAACACCATATATTTT.

The rearrangement joins TRBV4-2 to TRBJ1-1, with D perhaps matching TRBD1 (5 bases). The CDR3 runs 15 residues. CDR1 LGHNA and CDR2 YNFKEQ come from the germline V gene. V dropped 0 bases and J dropped 0 bases, with 8 bases sitting between them. CDR3 nucleotides: TGTGCCAGCAGCCAAGAGGGAGGGGTGAACACTGAAGCTTTCTTT. Its translation is CASSQEGGVNTEAFF.

The chain links TRBV11-2 to TRBJ2-7; 7 bases fit TRBD1. This CDR3 has 12 residues. Germline V CDR1 and CDR2: SGHAT, FQNNGV. The V gene end was trimmed by 7 bases and the J gene end by 4 bases; junction bases not matched to a gene: 4. As DNA, the CDR3 is TGTGCCAGCACCCCGACAGGGTACGAGCAGTACTTC. Translation gives CASTPTGYEQYF.

The DNA for the CDR3 is TGTGCCAGCAGCTTCGGGCAGGGGGATAGTGGCTACACCTTC. Its translation: CASSFGQGDSGYTF. The V gene is TRBV5-4, the J gene TRBJ1-2; 7 nucleotides line up with TRBD1. Trimming at V came to 2 bases and at J to 7 bases, leaving 8 bases not matched to a gene. Germline V gene sequence: CDR1 SGHNT, CDR2 YYREEE (reference sequence). The CDR3 is 14 residues long.

V usage is TRBV9 and J usage is TRBJ2-1, with 8 positions matching TRBD2. The V and J ends lost 2 bases and 7 bases, in that order; junction bases with no gene match: 8. The CDR3 totals 15 residues. Germline V gene sequence: CDR1 SGDLS, CDR2 YYNGEE. CDR3 coding DNA: TGTGCCAGCAGCGTTTCGGCGGGGGGCCAGAATGAGCAGTTCTTC. Translating gives CASSVSAGGQNEQFF. Full variable domain (remainder filled in from reference TRBV9 and TRBJ2-1): DSGVTQTPKHLITATGQRVTLRCSPRSGDLSVYWYQQSLDQGLQFLIQYYNGEERAKGNILERFSAQQFPDLHSELNLSSLELGDSALYFCASSVSAGGQNEQFFGPGTRLTVL.

Ten or more counts support this clone. The J gene is TRBJ2-2, the V gene TRBV9; a weak D match, TRBD2 (6 bases). Germline CDR1 reads SGDLS; CDR2 reads YYNGEE. This CDR3 is 15 amino acids long. V lost 3 bases and J lost 5, with 14 bases in between. CDR3 region: CASSGRLGVTGELFF. The CDR3 DNA reads as TGTGCCAGCAGCGGACGACTAGGGGTTACCGGGGAGCTGTTTTTT.

The rearrangement joins TRBV19 to TRBJ2-1, with D perhaps matching TRBD1 (8 bases). Between the trimmed V and J ends, which lost 6 bases and 0 bases, there was a span of 24 bases. The CDR3 sequence is 19 residues long. The germline V gene encodes CDR1 LNHDA and CDR2 SQIVND (reference sequence). The CDR3 DNA follows: TGTGCCAGTAGGATCCAAGCGGGACAGGTAACTTTCTCCTACAATGAGCAGTTCTTC. It encodes CASRIQAGQVTFSYNEQFF.

This clone was seen a few times. Other nucleotide sequences in the sample specify the same CDR3. The CDR3 here is CASSLGRNQPQHF. In nucleotides, the CDR3 is TGTGCCAGCAGTTTAGGCAGAAATCAGCCCCAGCATTTT. The chain has TRBV12-3 or TRBV12-4 and TRBJ1-5; D remains unclear. The CDR3 is 13 residues long. V dropped 1 base and J dropped 4 bases, with 5 bases sitting between them.

The chain joins TRBV19 to TRBJ1-1, with 7 bases matching TRBD1. From germline, CDR1 is LNHDA and CDR2 SQIVND (reference sequence). J lost 10 bases, V lost 8 bases, and 19 bases had no gene match. The CDR3 sequence is 15 residues long. The CDR3 protein is CASGNRDREVGGAFF. CDR3 DNA sequence: TGTGCCAGTGGGAACCGGGACAGAGAGGTGGGGGGAGCTTTCTTT.

The gene calls are TRBV18 and TRBJ1-1; 11 bases are shared with TRBD1. CDR1 is KGHSH, CDR2 LQKENI, per germline. After removal of 3 bases from V and 0 bases from J, the junction contained 3 bases not matched to a gene. The CDR3 sequence is 16 residues long. CDR3 in amino acids: CASSPGQGVLNTEAFF. CDR3 DNA sequence: TGTGCCAGCTCACCGGGACAGGGGGTATTGAACACTGAAGCTTTCTTT.

This clone has ten or more counts. The V gene is TRBV5-1, the J gene TRBJ2-1, with 7 bases identical to TRBD1. Germline-derived CDR1 and CDR2 are SGHRS and YFSETQ. After removal of 4 bases from V and 5 bases from J, the junction contained 6 bases not matched to a gene. The CDR3 extends over 14 amino acids. The CDR3 protein is CASSRDRADNEQFF. The CDR3 region has the DNA TGCGCCAGCAGCCGGGACAGAGCAGACAATGAGCAGTTCTTC.

The V and J genes are TRBV5-1 and TRBJ2-7; 12 nucleotides align to TRBD2. The CDR3 has 15 residues. Germline-derived CDR1 and CDR2 are SGHRS and YFSETQ. Losses at the gene ends were 5 bases for V and 3 bases for J; bases not matched to a gene: 6. CDR3 region: CASRWGLAGIYEQYF. For the CDR3, the DNA is TGCGCCAGCAGATGGGGACTAGCGGGCATCTACGAGCAGTACTTC. Drawing the rest from reference TRBV5-1 and TRBJ2-7, the complete variable domain is KAGVTQTPRYLIKTRGQQVTLSCSPISGHRSVSWYQQTPGQGLQFLFEYFSETQRNKGNFPGRFSGRQFSNSRSEMNVSTLELGDSALYLCASRWGLAGIYEQYFGPGTRLTVT.

The chain is built from TRBV5-1 and TRBJ1-3; 8 bases are a match to TRBD1. Germline V lookup: CDR1 SGHRS, CDR2 YFSETQ. The CDR3 extends over 16 amino acids. V dropped 5 bases and J dropped 3; count of bases not matched to a gene: 10. CDR3 sequence reads: CASSAGAGGVGNTIYF. The CDR3 coding sequence is TGCGCCAGCAGTGCGGGGGCAGGGGGCGTTGGAAACACCATATATTTT.

The chain has TRBV6-2 or TRBV6-3 and TRBJ1-1, with D possibly matching TRBD1 (6 bases). Looked up from germline, CDR1 is MNHEY and CDR2 is SVGEGT. V lost 0 bases, J lost 1 base, and 15 bases lay in between. This CDR3 contains 17 residues. CDR3 DNA sequence: TGTGCCAGCAGTTACTCGTCATATTGGGGACAGAACACTGAAGCTTTCTTT. This translates into CASSYSSYWGQNTEAFF.

This sequence joins TRBV2 and TRBJ1-2, with D perhaps TRBD1 (6 bases). Germline values: CDR1 SNHLY, CDR2 FYNNEI. Trimming left V 6 bases short and J 5 bases short, with 13 bases between. The CDR3 spans 13 residues. CDR3 protein: CASRFGTNYGYTF. The DNA for the CDR3 is TGTGCCAGCAGATTCGGGACAAATTATGGCTACACCTTC.

J is TRBJ2-7 and V is TRBV5-8, with D maybe TRBD2 (6 bases). This CDR3 region has 15 residues. V was shortened by 4 bases and J by 2 bases, with 16 bases between the two germline ends. Germline CDR1 SGHTS, CDR2 YDEGEE. CDR3 protein: CASSLAEPGAYEQYF. CDR3 DNA sequence: TGTGCCAGCAGCCTGGCGGAGCCGGGAGCCTACGAGCAGTACTTC.

The chain is built from TRBV9 and TRBJ1-2, with a weak D call TRBD1 (6 bases). The CDR3 covers 13 residues. Per germline, CDR1 SGDLS and CDR2 YYNGEE. Trimming took off 0 bases at V and 7 bases at J, with 10 bases between the two ends. For the CDR3, the DNA is TGTGCCAGCAGCGTAGCTACCAGGGGTGGCTACACCTTC. It translates to CASSVATRGGYTF. The variable domain in full, completed from reference TRBV9 and TRBJ1-2, reads DSGVTQTPKHLITATGQRVTLRCSPRSGDLSVYWYQQSLDQGLQFLIQYYNGEERAKGNILERFSAQQFPDLHSELNLSSLELGDSALYFCASSVATRGGYTFGSGTRLTVV.

This clone showed up just a few times. The rearrangement links TRBV5-1 to TRBJ2-3, with D possibly matching TRBD2 (5 bases). Germline V gene data show CDR1 as SGHRS and CDR2 as YFSETQ. The CDR3 length is 14 residues. Trimming removed 0 bases at V and 0 bases at J, with 5 bases between. The CDR3 protein is CASSLGTSTDTQYF. The CDR3 DNA follows: TGCGCCAGCAGCTTGGGGACTAGCACAGATACGCAGTATTTT.

The chain joins TRBV19 to TRBJ1-5; 8 bases match TRBD1. Germline V gene lookup returns CDR1 LNHDA and CDR2 SQIVND (reference sequence). The CDR3 contains 18 residues. Unmatched junction bases numbered 16, after V lost 3 bases and J lost 6 bases. In DNA form, the CDR3 reads TGTGCCAGTAGTATCCCCTCAGCGACAGGGGAGAGCGGTCAGCCCCAGCATTTT. Amino acid sequence: CASSIPSATGESGQPQHF.

The V and J genes are TRBV10-3 and TRBJ2-5, with TRBD2 identical over 9 bases. Losses at the gene ends were 6 bases for V and 1 base for J; bases not matched to a gene: 3. Germline assignment: CDR1 ENHRY and CDR2 SYGVKD. CDR3 size: 14 residues. CDR3 bases: TGTGCCATCAGCGCGGGGGGGCTCCAAGAGACCCAGTACTTC. Encoded protein: CAISAGGLQETQYF.